This is a list of T cell receptor beta chains from one sample in a study of identical twins. TCRdb re-derived calls from the 5' RACE reads in MiXCR, one entry per CDR3 protein. This sample has a few hundred thousand distinct CDR3 sequences, with less than 9.5% found just once. The same sample was also studied in work on yellow fever vaccine responses in identical twins.

The material sequenced was CD8+ T cells sorted from blood. The receptor set was obtained from a woman in her late teens or twenties in good health. Both conserved end residues are part of each CDR3. The D gene is left open where the match is weak. Clone size, where shown, is once, few, many, or a class for clones that have expanded.

J: TRBJ2-7; D: -; size: many; V: TRBV4-1; CDR3: CASSQDARGYEQYF; DNA: TGCGCCAGCAGCCAAGATGCCAGGGGCTACGAGCAGTACTTC
J: TRBJ2-2; D: -; size: -; V: TRBV5-1; CDR3: CASSLGPGPGELFF; DNA: TGCGCCAGCAGCTTGGGGCCCGGCCCCGGGGAGCTGTTTTTT
J: TRBJ1-5; D: -; size: -; V: TRBV4-1; CDR3: CASSPFGGYSNQPQHF; DNA: TGCGCCAGCAGCCCCTTCGGGGGGTATAGCAATCAGCCCCAGCATTTT
J: TRBJ1-5; D: -; size: many; V: TRBV12-3/TRBV12-4; CDR3: CASSPAGVQPQHF; DNA: TGTGCCAGCAGCCCGGCGGGGGTACAGCCCCAGCATTTT
J: TRBJ2-1; D: -; size: few; V: TRBV29-1; CDR3: CSAGGATGNYNEQFF; DNA: TGCAGCGCCGGGGGTGCCACAGGGAACTACAATGAGCAGTTCTTC
J: TRBJ2-5; D: TRBD2; size: few; V: TRBV6-1; CDR3: CASRELAVQETQYF; DNA: TGTGCCAGCAGGGAACTAGCGGTACAAGAGACCCAGTACTTC
J: TRBJ2-5; D: -; size: few; V: TRBV6-5; CDR3: CASSYPVGGETQYF; DNA: TGTGCCAGCAGTTACCCCGTAGGGGGTGAGACCCAGTACTTC
J: TRBJ2-2; D: -; size: many; V: TRBV7-9; CDR3: CASSPSETPGELFF; DNA: TGTGCCAGCAGCCCCTCGGAAACCCCCGGGGAGCTGTTTTTT
J: TRBJ2-5; D: -; size: many; V: TRBV6-1; CDR3: CASSLVRQETQYF; DNA: TGTGCCAGCAGTCTCGTCCGACAAGAGACCCAGTACTTC
J: TRBJ2-7; D: -; size: few; V: TRBV20-1; CDR3: CSAADRLSSYEQYF; DNA: TGCAGTGCAGCAGACAGGCTTAGCTCCTACGAGCAGTACTTC
J: TRBJ2-7; D: -; size: few; V: TRBV3-1; CDR3: CASSSPDFYEQYF; DNA: TGTGCCAGCAGTTCTCCAGATTTCTACGAGCAGTACTTC
J: TRBJ1-1; D: -; size: -; V: TRBV2; CDR3: CASSVDGPNTEAFF; DNA: TGTGCCAGCAGTGTGGACGGACCGAACACTGAAGCTTTCTTT
J: TRBJ1-4; D: -; size: few; V: TRBV12-3/TRBV12-4; CDR3: CASTGDLYEKLFF; DNA: TGTGCCAGCACGGGGGACCTATATGAAAAACTGTTTTTT
J: TRBJ2-5; D: TRBD2; size: few; V: TRBV4-3; CDR3: CASSPVWEGGIYQETQYF; DNA: TGCGCCAGCAGCCCCGTCTGGGAGGGCGGGATCTACCAAGAGACCCAGTACTTC
J: TRBJ2-7; D: -; size: many; V: TRBV4-3; CDR3: CASSQDSSGGAYEQYF; DNA: TGCGCCAGCAGCCAAGATTCTTCAGGGGGGGCGTACGAGCAGTACTTC
J: TRBJ2-2; D: -; size: many; V: TRBV7-9; CDR3: CASSLEDSGELFF; DNA: TGTGCCAGCAGCTTAGAGGATTCCGGGGAGCTGTTTTTT
J: TRBJ2-1; D: -; size: -; V: TRBV4-2; CDR3: CASSQVAGREQFF; DNA: TGTGCCAGCAGCCAAGTCGCGGGGCGAGAGCAGTTCTTC
J: TRBJ2-1; D: -; size: few; V: TRBV6-2/TRBV6-3; CDR3: CASHTGDLYNEQFF; DNA: TGTGCCAGCCACACAGGAGACTTATACAATGAGCAGTTCTTC
J: TRBJ2-3; D: -; size: few; V: TRBV28; CDR3: CASSPWGSLVDTQYF; DNA: TGTGCCAGCAGTCCCTGGGGTAGTCTCGTAGATACGCAGTATTTT
J: TRBJ2-3; D: -; size: many; V: TRBV11-2; CDR3: CASSFGPFGDTQYF; DNA: TGTGCCAGCAGCTTCGGTCCTTTTGGAGATACGCAGTATTTT
J: TRBJ2-3; D: TRBD2; size: -; V: TRBV12-3/TRBV12-4; CDR3: CASSPTIAGGLADTQYF; DNA: TGTGCCAGCAGCCCTACTATAGCGGGGGGGCTGGCAGATACGCAGTATTTT
J: TRBJ2-1; D: -; size: many; V: TRBV7-8; CDR3: CASSFPGELNNEQFF; DNA: TGTGCCAGCAGCTTTCCAGGGGAACTCAACAATGAGCAGTTCTTC
J: TRBJ2-2; D: -; size: few; V: TRBV6-1; CDR3: CASSEGAKPGELFF; DNA: TGTGCCAGCAGTGAAGGAGCAAAACCTGGAGAGCTGTTTTTT
J: TRBJ2-3; D: -; size: -; V: TRBV27; CDR3: CASSLQARGDTQYF; DNA: TGTGCCAGCAGTTTACAGGCGCGGGGAGATACGCAGTATTTT
J: TRBJ2-3; D: -; size: many; V: TRBV2; CDR3: CASSEEPGGTDTQYF; DNA: TGTGCCAGCAGTGAAGAACCGGGGGGCACAGATACGCAGTATTTT
J: TRBJ2-1; D: -; size: many; V: TRBV4-1; CDR3: CASSQVQNNEQFF; DNA: TGCGCCAGCAGCCAAGTCCAGAACAATGAGCAGTTCTTC
J: TRBJ2-3; D: -; size: few; V: TRBV6-1; CDR3: CASSATSLESDTQYF; DNA: TGTGCCAGCAGTGCTACATCCCTAGAATCAGATACGCAGTATTTT
J: TRBJ1-1; D: -; size: few; V: TRBV7-8; CDR3: CASSSDPVMDTEAFF; DNA: TGTGCCAGCAGCTCAGACCCGGTAATGGACACTGAAGCTTTCTTT
J: TRBJ1-5; D: -; size: -; V: TRBV9; CDR3: CASGGQNQPQHF; DNA: TGTGCCAGCGGGGGACAAAATCAGCCCCAGCATTTT
J: TRBJ2-1; D: TRBD1; size: few; V: TRBV27; CDR3: CASSQGQSSYNEQFF; DNA: TGTGCCAGCAGCCAGGGACAGAGCTCCTACAATGAGCAGTTCTTC
J: TRBJ1-1; D: -; size: many; V: TRBV5-6; CDR3: CASSLWVGDTEAFF; DNA: TGTGCCAGCAGCTTGTGGGTAGGGGACACTGAAGCTTTCTTT
J: TRBJ2-3; D: -; size: -; V: TRBV7-2; CDR3: CASSPVGGTSTDTQYF; DNA: TGTGCCAGCAGCCCCGTAGGGGGGACTAGCACAGATACGCAGTATTTT
J: TRBJ1-4; D: -; size: many; V: TRBV20-1; CDR3: CSDGLGRLNEKLFF; DNA: TGCAGTGACGGACTCGGACGGCTTAATGAAAAACTGTTTTTT
J: TRBJ2-2; D: -; size: few; V: TRBV29-1; CDR3: CSVDGGSSRELFF; DNA: TGCAGCGTTGATGGGGGCAGCAGTCGGGAGCTGTTTTTT
J: TRBJ2-7; D: -; size: few; V: TRBV29-1; CDR3: CSAAGESSYEQYF; DNA: TGCAGCGCCGCCGGGGAAAGCTCCTACGAGCAGTACTTC
J: TRBJ2-5; D: -; size: many; V: TRBV7-6; CDR3: CASSLWNEGGQETQYF; DNA: TGTGCCAGCAGCTTATGGAATGAGGGCGGACAAGAGACCCAGTACTTC
J: TRBJ1-4; D: -; size: -; V: TRBV12-3/TRBV12-4; CDR3: CASSDTPWEKLFF; DNA: TGTGCCAGCAGCGATACTCCTTGGGAAAAACTGTTTTTT
J: TRBJ2-1; D: TRBD2; size: many; V: TRBV4-3; CDR3: CASSHQREGDNEQFF; DNA: TGCGCCAGCAGCCACCAGCGGGAGGGGGACAATGAGCAGTTCTTC
J: TRBJ2-7; D: TRBD2; size: many; V: TRBV11-2; CDR3: CASSPTSGTYEQYF; DNA: TGTGCCAGCAGCCCTACTAGCGGCACCTACGAGCAGTACTTC
J: TRBJ2-1; D: -; size: -; V: TRBV6-2/TRBV6-3; CDR3: CASSWDFLNEQFF; DNA: TGTGCCAGCAGTTGGGACTTTCTGAATGAGCAGTTCTTC
J: TRBJ2-7; D: -; size: -; V: TRBV4-3; CDR3: CASSQGQGMSYEQYF; DNA: TGCGCCAGCAGCCAAGGTCAGGGTATGTCCTACGAGCAGTACTTC
J: TRBJ2-1; D: -; size: -; V: TRBV4-1; CDR3: CASSQRGRNEQFF; DNA: TGCGCCAGCAGCCAACGGGGGCGGAATGAGCAGTTCTTC
J: TRBJ2-1; D: TRBD2; size: -; V: TRBV20-1; CDR3: CSAGDYQSSYNEQFF; DNA: TGCAGTGCTGGGGACTACCAAAGCTCCTACAATGAGCAGTTCTTC
J: TRBJ2-1; D: TRBD2; size: -; V: TRBV7-6; CDR3: CASSLRSVSSGSVGEQFF; DNA: TGTGCCAGCAGCTTACGGTCGGTCTCGAGCGGGAGTGTTGGTGAGCAGTTCTTC
J: TRBJ2-1; D: TRBD2; size: -; V: TRBV4-3; CDR3: CASSHYLGTSGIEQFF; DNA: TGCGCCAGCAGCCATTACCTTGGGACTAGCGGGATTGAGCAGTTCTTC
J: TRBJ2-5; D: -; size: few; V: TRBV21-1; CDR3: CASSLPSPGVGETQYF; DNA: TGTGCCAGCAGCCTCCCGAGTCCAGGCGTGGGAGAGACCCAGTACTTC
J: TRBJ2-3; D: TRBD1; size: few; V: TRBV24-1; CDR3: CATSEPTGAPDTQYF; DNA: TGTGCCACCAGTGAGCCGACAGGGGCGCCAGATACGCAGTATTTT
J: TRBJ2-7; D: TRBD1; size: -; V: TRBV5-6; CDR3: CASSWGTGKEQYF; DNA: TGTGCCAGCAGCTGGGGGACAGGGAAAGAGCAGTACTTC
J: TRBJ2-7; D: TRBD1; size: -; V: TRBV9; CDR3: CASSVGDRGREQYF; DNA: TGTGCCAGCAGCGTAGGGGACAGGGGTCGCGAGCAGTACTTC
J: TRBJ2-1; D: -; size: few; V: TRBV4-3; CDR3: CASSHLNNEQFF; DNA: TGCGCCAGCAGCCACCTCAATAATGAGCAGTTCTTC
J: TRBJ2-3; D: TRBD2; size: many; V: TRBV6-5; CDR3: CASSYSRGAGDTQYF; DNA: TGTGCCAGCAGTTACTCGCGGGGGGCGGGAGATACGCAGTATTTT